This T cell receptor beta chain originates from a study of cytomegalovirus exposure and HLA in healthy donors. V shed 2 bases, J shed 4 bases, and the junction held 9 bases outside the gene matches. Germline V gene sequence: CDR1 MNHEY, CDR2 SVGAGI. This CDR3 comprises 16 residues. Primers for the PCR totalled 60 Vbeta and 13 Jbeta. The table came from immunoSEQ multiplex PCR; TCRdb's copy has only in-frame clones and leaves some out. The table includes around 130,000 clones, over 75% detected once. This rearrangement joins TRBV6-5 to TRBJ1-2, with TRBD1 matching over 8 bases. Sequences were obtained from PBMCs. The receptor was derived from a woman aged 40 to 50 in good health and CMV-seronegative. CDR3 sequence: CASSYGPDRDIYGYTF. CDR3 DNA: TGTGCCAGCAGTTACGGGCCGGACAGGGACATCTATGGCTACACCTTC.